This TCR beta chain was sequenced for a study of beta chain features in type 1 diabetes (dated by TCRdb to the late 2010s). General notes on the study: Mean age, gender distribution, total cell number and subset yield did not differ between patients and healthy donors. A total of about 110 million sorted cells were examined across all samples, and the number of cells per subset was strongly correlated with RNA yield. Regulatory and stem cell-like memory subsets were isolated from only 8 patients and roughly eight healthy donors, whereas naive and central memory subsets came from all 30 or so donors. In the study, TCRB repertoires of sorted circulating CD4+ T cell subsets from recently diagnosed type 1 diabetes patients were compared with those of matched healthy donors. The investigation overall reported the following: HLA sub-analyses involved small numbers of individuals, so any influence of HLA type on TCRB rearrangement remained unresolved. Fewer insertions and more nucleotide deletions at VDJ recombination sites were observed in patients with type 1 diabetes, implying thymic rearrangement abnormalities. Type 1 diabetes patients showed a moderate but significant shortening of TCRB CDR3 length in all four CD4+ subsets. Naive, central memory and regulatory TCRB repertoires appeared to be more similar among patients than among healthy donors. Because cDNA was sequenced instead of genomic DNA, activated cells with high expression could be over-represented, although the groups did not differ in activation or CD3 levels. Shorter templates might be favored by PCR, yet because patient and control samples were amplified and corrected together, any such skew would affect both groups equally.

The entire amount of isolated RNA was reverse transcribed using the High Capacity cDNA Reverse Transcription Kit, so the sequenced TCRB transcripts were expressed ones. Naive, central memory and regulatory T cell samples underwent deep immunoSEQ sequencing, averaging about 3.57 million total reads per sample. Sorted cells were lysed in RLT buffer and RNA was extracted with DNase-treated RNeasy Micro or Mini kits, depending on cell number. Each cell subset was processed on its own to prevent cross-contamination, while patient and healthy donor samples were processed together. Using the immunoSEQ multiplex PCR, TCRB sequences were amplified from cDNA into 87-bp fragments spanning the CDR3 region. Amplicons were sequenced on the Illumina HiSeq platform. As for how the authors treated the data: PCR bias was corrected computationally using synthetic template baselines, and reads within Hamming distance 2 were collapsed, with unmergeable singletons discarded. Reads were aligned against IMGT so that V, D and J genes, CDR3 length and insertions or deletions at six rearrangement sites could be assigned. Within each subset, clonotype counts were normalized to sorted cell number, and only after that were true diversity and Gini coefficients computed with the tcR R package. The overlap coefficient, calculated on TCRB nucleotide sequences, was used to quantify repertoire sharing. Out-of-frame TCRB sequences from naive cells were analyzed to stand in for the pre-selection repertoire. This immuneACCESS table, as held by TCRdb, lists in-frame sequences with V and J called but not all clones. Of the missing ones, under half trace to an unresolved V gene in checked studies; the others have no known cause. That table supplies the V and J calls and clone size; D and trimming were determined from the DNA. This sample has roughly 380,000 clones in its table, and roughly 21% of those were observed once. The top ten hold approximately 0.046% of the sample.

Each donor gave one peripheral blood draw, about 110 mL on average, collected into heparinised tubes. Using a panel that included CD45RO, CCR7, CD25, CD127, CD95 and CD27, naive, central memory, regulatory and stem cell-like memory CD4+ T cells were sorted on a BD FACSAria II. Purity was above 98% for every sorted population. PBMCs were isolated right away by Lymphoprep density gradient centrifugation and were stained directly, without culture. So that batch effects would be minimized, each experiment stained and sorted samples in pairs, pairing one healthy donor with one patient. In this sample, this clone turned up a few times. Its cognate antigen has yet to be identified. No much larger clone is present one base from it, and per-base qualities are unavailable. The germline V end is reduced by 4 bases and the J end by 1 base; junction bases left unmatched: 6. Including the terminal cysteine and phenylalanine, the CDR3 comprises 16 residues. Just the 48-base CDR3 DNA is kept, in frame starting at base 1. Reading the germline V gene gives CDR1 SGHAT and CDR2 FQNNGV.

The sequence links TRBV11-2 to TRBJ2-2, with 7 bases in between that match TRBD1. This TCR came from a woman in her late teens or twenties in good health. Specimen: naive CD4+ T cells from blood. The sample's cell subset or site label, decoded: true naive CD4+ T cells. The CDR3 in this case is CASSSQTGMNTGELFF. The base sequence is TGTGCCAGCAGCTCACAGACAGGGATGAACACCGGGGAGCTGTTTTTT.